These T cell receptor beta chains were read from a single sample in a study of blood T cells in healthy people across ages. TCRdb processed the 5' RACE reads anew with MiXCR; each CDR3 protein has one entry. The table includes hundreds of thousands of distinct CDR3 sequences, 25% to 30% detected once. The material sequenced was blood. These receptor sequences come from a woman at least 80 years old in good health. The CDR3 runs from the conserved cysteine through the conserved F or W. The D gene is left open where the match is weak. Clone size appears in some rows only: once, few, many, or a class for an expanded clone.

cdr3_nt: TGCAGTGCTAGAGGGCGGGGCCTCACAGATACGCAGTATTTT
cdr3_aa: CSARGRGLTDTQYF
d_call: NA
v_call: TRBV20-1
j_call: TRBJ2-3
clone_size: many
cdr3_length: 14

cdr3_nt: TGTGCCAGCAGTACCACCGGGACAGGGCCCCAGCCCCAGCATTTT
cdr3_aa: CASSTTGTGPQPQHF
d_call: TRBD1
v_call: TRBV6-6
j_call: TRBJ1-5
clone_size: many
cdr3_length: 15

cdr3_nt: TGTGCCAGCAGCCCCTCGGACGGCTTAGCCAAAAACATTCAGTACTTC
cdr3_aa: CASSPSDGLAKNIQYF
d_call: NA
v_call: TRBV7-2
j_call: TRBJ2-4
clone_size: NA
cdr3_length: 16

cdr3_nt: TGTGCCAGCAGCCAATCGACACTTTACGAGCAGTTCTTC
cdr3_aa: CASSQSTLYEQFF
d_call: NA
v_call: TRBV4-2
j_call: TRBJ2-1
clone_size: NA
cdr3_length: 13

cdr3_nt: TGTACCAGCTCACCGGGGACAGGTCTTGGCTACACCTTC
cdr3_aa: CTSSPGTGLGYTF
d_call: TRBD1
v_call: TRBV18
j_call: TRBJ1-2
clone_size: once
cdr3_length: 13

cdr3_nt: TGTGCCAGCAGCCAGACAGGGGGAGGCTACGAGCAGTACTTC
cdr3_aa: CASSQTGGGYEQYF
d_call: TRBD1
v_call: TRBV3-1
j_call: TRBJ2-7
clone_size: NA
cdr3_length: 14

cdr3_nt: TGCGCCAGCAGCCCCGACGGGGCGAATCAGCCCCAGCATTTT
cdr3_aa: CASSPDGANQPQHF
d_call: NA
v_call: TRBV5-1
j_call: TRBJ1-5
clone_size: many
cdr3_length: 14

cdr3_nt: TGTGCCAGCAGCCCTAGTTGGCTTTCCGCCTCACCCCTCCACTTT
cdr3_aa: CASSPSWLSASPLHF
d_call: NA
v_call: TRBV7-8
j_call: TRBJ1-6
clone_size: NA
cdr3_length: 15

cdr3_nt: TGTGCCAGCAGCCCCTCTCAGACTAGCGGGGGGTTCTCCTACAATGAGCAGTTCTTC
cdr3_aa: CASSPSQTSGGFSYNEQFF
d_call: TRBD2
v_call: TRBV12-3/TRBV12-4
j_call: TRBJ2-1
clone_size: many
cdr3_length: 19

cdr3_nt: TGCGCCAGCAGCTTGGTGAGCCAGGACGACAATGAGCAGTTCTTC
cdr3_aa: CASSLVSQDDNEQFF
d_call: NA
v_call: TRBV5-1
j_call: TRBJ2-1
clone_size: many
cdr3_length: 15